The present TCR beta chain was sequenced within a study of tumor-infiltrating lymphocytes in oesophageal squamous cell carcinoma. TCRdb reanalysed the PCR reads using MiXCR and keeps one entry per CDR3 protein. The sample has approximately 21,000 distinct CDR3 sequences; around two fifths are singletons. Looked up from germline, CDR1 is SGHTA and CDR2 is FQGNSA. This CDR3 contains 15 residues. The sequenced sample was esophageal tumor tissue. This chain uses TRBV7-2 with TRBJ2-1; TRBD2 agrees at 9 bases. The assigned J gene may be wrong: the sequence end matches TRBJ2-7 better. This clonotype was sampled from a male donor with esophageal squamous cell carcinoma. The CDR3 region has the DNA TGTGCCAGCAGCTTAAGAGTGACTAGCGGCTACGAGCAGTACTTC. This gives the protein CASSLRVTSGYEQYF.